This T cell receptor beta chain was captured by sequencing in a study of shared T cell receptors in the human thymus. The protocol was immunoSEQ multiplex PCR, while the TCRdb copy is restricted to in-frame clones and leaves out a portion. The sample has approximately 730,000 clones, 70% to 90% seen once. CDR3 size: 17 residues. CDR1 and CDR2 from the germline V gene are SGHTS and YDEGEE. V was cut by 3 bases and J by 4 bases, with 20 bases left in between. The same specimen was also included in a second study, on human thymus T cells.

This sequence was found in a girl less than two years old with a congenital heart defect. The chain uses TRBV5-8 and TRBJ1-5; possible D gene TRBD1, 6 bases. Material for sequencing was thymocytes. The CDR3, as DNA: TGTGCCAGCAGCTCCCACCCATCGACAGGACCGAATCAGCCCCAGCATTTT. This gives the protein CASSSHPSTGPNQPQHF.